The clone carrying this T cell receptor beta chain was seen many times. TCRdb ran MiXCR on the 5' RACE reads and lists one entry per CDR3 protein. Of some 50,000 distinct CDR3 sequences in the sample, 5.6% are singletons; the top ten hold roughly 4.8%. These data are taken from a study of early T cells in non-severe SARS-CoV-2 infection. J gave up 1 base and V 7 bases, and 5 bases lay outside the gene matches. The CDR3 loop spans 13 amino acids. CDR1 and CDR2 (germline): DFQATT, SNEGSKA (reference sequence). Material: whole blood. The sequence came from an adult who was a healthcare worker with PCR-confirmed SARS-CoV-2 infection or an uninfected control (not recorded which). The chain couples TRBV20-1 to TRBJ2-5, with 8 bases lining up with TRBD2. The CDR3 here is CSGLAGIQETQYF. The CDR3 DNA is TGCAGTGGCTTAGCGGGAATCCAAGAGACCCAGTACTTC.